This T cell receptor (beta chain) is from a study of blood T cell repertoires in COVID-19. Study summary: Acute-phase and convalescent COVID-19 samples originated in the United States, Italy and Spain. T cells, B-cell-depleted T cells, or PBMCs supplied cDNA or gDNA.

TCRdb keeps only in-frame clones here, not all; method: immunoSEQ multiplex PCR. The sample shows tens of thousands of clones, about 81% of them seen only once. Per the germline V gene, CDR1 is SGHDT and CDR2 is YYEEEE. The CDR3 spans 17 residues. V gave up 3 bases and J gave up 0 bases; unmatched junction bases: 10. This clone was seen a few times. The TCR was taken from a man older than 75 with acute or convalescent COVID-19. The chain has TRBV5-6 and TRBJ2-7; TRBD2 agrees at 9 bases. The specimen sequenced was peripheral blood. The CDR3 region has the DNA TGTGCCAGCAGCTCGCGGGAGGCGGGAGGGATCTCCTACGAGCAGTACTTC. Translated: CASSSREAGGISYEQYF.